This T cell receptor beta chain comes out of a study of Ad26.COV2.S vaccination and SARS-CoV-2 variants. Broader study findings: Substantial post-vaccination breadth of spike-specific CD8+ and CD4+ T cell responses was reported.

Here immunoSEQ multiplex PCR was the method, and the copy in TCRdb shows in-frame clones only, minus some. Among about 350,000 clones, around 92% were seen once, and the ten largest hold under 5%. For this clone: Its matching antigen is unknown.

The CDR3 loop spans 15 amino acids. J was trimmed by 1 base and V by 6 bases; bases with no gene match: 7. Germline-derived CDR1 and CDR2 are MNHEY and SVGAGI. The sequenced sample was peripheral blood, obtained after recovery from COVID-19. V and J are TRBV6-5 and TRBJ2-7; 9 bases are a match to TRBD2. The clonotype was recovered from a human donor who had recovered from COVID-19. CDR3 region: CASSERGALSYEQYF. The DNA of the CDR3 is TGTGCCAGCAGCGAGCGGGGGGCGCTTTCCTACGAGCAGTACTTC.